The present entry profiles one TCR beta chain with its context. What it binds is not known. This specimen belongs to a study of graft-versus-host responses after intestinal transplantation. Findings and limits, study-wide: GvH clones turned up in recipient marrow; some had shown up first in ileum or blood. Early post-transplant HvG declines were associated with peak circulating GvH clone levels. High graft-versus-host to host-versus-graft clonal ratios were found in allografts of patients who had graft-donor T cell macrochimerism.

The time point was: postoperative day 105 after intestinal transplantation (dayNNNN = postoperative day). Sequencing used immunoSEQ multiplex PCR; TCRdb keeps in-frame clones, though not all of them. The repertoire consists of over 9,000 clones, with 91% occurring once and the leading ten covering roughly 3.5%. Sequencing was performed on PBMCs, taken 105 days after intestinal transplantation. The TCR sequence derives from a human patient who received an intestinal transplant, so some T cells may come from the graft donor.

CDR3 sequence reads: CASTGSLSEQYF. Written as DNA, the CDR3 is TGTGCCAGCACCGGCAGCTTAAGCGAGCAGTACTTC. The chain carries TRBV6-1 and TRBJ2-7; D uncertain. The CDR3 contains 12 residues. Germline CDR1 and CDR2: MNHNS and SASEGT. Trimming removed 7 bases from V and 6 bases from J, with 13 bases in between.